The 30 T cell receptor beta chains given below trace back to one sample, sequenced in a study of control samples from healthy donors and cancer patients. Method: immunoSEQ multiplex PCR; TCRdb's copy keeps in-frame clones and lacks some. The data show about 130,000 clones, around nine tenths seen once. Sequencing input: blood. The receptor set was obtained from a man aged 50 to 59 in good health.

The chain has TRBV28 and TRBJ1-5; the D is unclear. The CDR3 has 14 residues. Germline lookup yields CDR1 MDHEN and CDR2 SYDVKM. Between the trimmed V and J ends, which lost 3 bases and 2 bases, there was a span of 8 bases. CDR3 in DNA: TGTGCCAGCAGTTTCTCGGTTGGCAATCAGCCCCAGCATTTT. Encoded protein: CASSFSVGNQPQHF.

The gene calls are TRBV5-1 and TRBJ1-1, with D possibly matching TRBD1 (5 bases). In germline, CDR1 is SGHRS, CDR2 YFSETQ. V lost 6 bases and J 5 bases, leaving 17 bases between the germline ends. The CDR3 is 14 amino acids. The CDR3 DNA reads as TGCGCCAGCATGTCTCCCCCCGGGGGAACTGAAGCTTTCTTT. It is translated as CASMSPPGGTEAFF.

The rearrangement links TRBV6-6 to TRBJ2-4; 8 bases fit TRBD2. V lost 0 bases to trimming and J lost 8 bases; unmatched junction nucleotides: 6. The CDR3 loop spans 15 amino acids. Germline CDR1 reads MNHNY; CDR2 reads SVGAGI (reference sequence). The CDR3 nucleotides are TGTGCCAGCAGTTACTCGAACGGGGGGGCCGACATTCAGTACTTC. It is translated as CASSYSNGGADIQYF.

J is TRBJ2-4 and V is TRBV2; 10 nucleotides agree with TRBD1. Germline trimming cut 6 bases from V and 10 bases from J; bases unmatched to any gene: 9. In germline, CDR1 is SNHLY, CDR2 FYNNEI. This CDR3 contains 14 residues. DNA of the CDR3: TGTGCCAGCAGCCTGGACAGGGGGGGTCGGATTCAGTACTTC. Its translation is CASSLDRGGRIQYF.

The chain has TRBV5-6 and TRBJ2-7, with a weak D call TRBD1 (6 bases). Germline V gene sequence: CDR1 SGHDT, CDR2 YYEEEE. The CDR3 covers 13 residues. Trimming left V 5 bases short and J 3 bases short, with 12 bases between. CDR3 sequence reads: CASRPGHNYEQYF. The CDR3 DNA follows: TGTGCCAGCAGACCGGGACACAACTACGAGCAGTACTTC.

V is TRBV7-9 and J is TRBJ2-7; TRBD2 aligns across 8 bases. The CDR3 loop spans 16 amino acids. Germline V gene lookup returns CDR1 SEHNR and CDR2 FQNEAQ (reference sequence). V dropped 11 bases and J dropped 7; count of bases not matched to a gene: 22. CDR3 DNA sequence: TGTGCCCTAACGCGGTACAAGTTTAGCGGGGTTGTTGAGCAGTACTTC. It is translated as CALTRYKFSGVVEQYF. The whole variable domain, remainder taken from reference TRBV7-9 and TRBJ2-7, is DTGVSQNPRHKITKRGQNVTFRCDPISEHNRLYWYRQTLGQGPEFLTYFQNEAQLEKSRLLSDRFSAERPKGSFSTLEIQRTEQGDSAMYLCALTRYKFSGVVEQYFGPGTRLTVT.

This sequence joins TRBV27 and TRBJ1-4, with no clear D. The V end lost 3 bases, the J end lost 7 bases, and 3 bases lay between the germline ends. The CDR3 is 11 residues long. Germline CDR1 is MNHEY and CDR2 is SMNVEV (reference sequence). The CDR3 region is CASSFGEKLFF. DNA of the CDR3: TGTGCCAGCAGTTTCGGTGAAAAACTGTTTTTT.

In this sample, this clone turned up a few times. The V gene is TRBV11-2, the J gene TRBJ2-5; no clear D. CDR3 length: 14 amino acids. Germline V CDR1 and CDR2: SGHAT, FQNNGV. V shed 0 bases and J shed 7 bases, with 12 bases lying between them. CDR3: CASSLDGILRTQYF. The DNA of the CDR3 is TGTGCCAGCAGCTTAGACGGAATCTTGCGGACCCAGTACTTC.

V gene TRBV24-1 combines with J gene TRBJ2-7; 9 bases agree with TRBD1. Per germline, CDR1 KGHDR and CDR2 SFDVKD. V was clipped by 5 bases and J by 3 bases; unmatched bases: 10. This CDR3 spans 16 amino acids. The CDR3 DNA follows: TGTGCCACCAGTGCCACCAAAAAGACAGGGGGCTACGAGCAGTACTTC. Amino acid sequence: CATSATKKTGGYEQYF.

The V gene is TRBV5-6, the J gene TRBJ2-1; the D gene could be TRBD1 or TRBD2 (5 bases each). Germline V gene sequence: CDR1 SGHDT, CDR2 YYEEEE. Trimming removed 4 bases from V and 3 bases from J, with 20 bases in between. The CDR3 runs 17 residues. This CDR3 reads CASSLDLGGWGYNEQFF. The CDR3, as DNA: TGTGCCAGCAGCCTCGACCTTGGGGGTTGGGGCTACAATGAGCAGTTCTTC.

V is TRBV18 and J is TRBJ2-1, with 9 bases that match TRBD1. CDR3 size: 14 residues. Germline V gene sequence: CDR1 KGHSH, CDR2 LQKENI. After removal of 3 bases from V and 15 bases from J, the junction contained 12 bases not matched to a gene. CDR3 DNA sequence: TGTGCCAGCTCACCCTCCGGGACAGGGTATGGATCGTTCTTC. Its translation: CASSPSGTGYGSFF. The complete variable domain, with remaining parts taken from reference TRBV18 and TRBJ2-1, reads NAGVMQNPRHLVRRRGQEARLRCSPMKGHSHVYWYRQLPEEGLKFMVYLQKENIIDESGMPKERFSAEFPKEGPSILRIQQVVRGDSAAYFCASSPSGTGYGSFFGPGTRLTVL.

The genes are TRBV28 and TRBJ1-1; the match to TRBD1 covers 7 bases. In germline, CDR1 is MDHEN, CDR2 SYDVKM. Germline trimming cut 2 bases from V and 11 bases from J; bases unmatched to any gene: 14. The CDR3 consists of 15 residues. The CDR3 region is CASSLHHRGPGRAFF. The DNA for the CDR3 is TGTGCCAGCAGTTTACACCACAGGGGCCCCGGGAGGGCTTTCTTT. The full variable domain, rest sourced from reference TRBV28 and TRBJ1-1, is DVKVTQSSRYLVKRTGEKVFLECVQDMDHENMFWYRQDPGLGLRLIYFSYDVKMKEKGDIPEGYSVSREKKERFSLILESASTNQTSMYLCASSLHHRGPGRAFFGQGTRLTVV.

CDR3 nucleotides: TGCAGCGTTGAGGAAGAGACCCAGTACTTC. Its translation is CSVEEETQYF. The genes are TRBV29-1 and TRBJ2-5; D unclear. The CDR3 spans 10 residues. Per the germline V gene, CDR1 is SQVTM and CDR2 is ANQGSEA. The V gene lost 3 bases and the J gene lost 3 bases, with 2 bases spanning the gap.

This sequence joins TRBV11-3 and TRBJ2-6, with D perhaps matching TRBD1 (6 bases). V dropped 0 bases and J dropped 3 bases, with 15 bases sitting between them. Germline V gene sequence: CDR1 SGHNT, CDR2 YENEEA. The CDR3 has 18 residues. CDR3 DNA sequence: TGTGCCAGCAGCTTAGATGGGACATCGAGTAGTGGGGCCAACGTCCTGACTTTC. This sequence encodes CASSLDGTSSSGANVLTF.

The rearrangement uses TRBV6-1 and TRBJ2-5; tentatively, D is TRBD1 (5 bases). Germline loops: CDR1 MNHNS, CDR2 SASEGT. Trimming stripped 2 bases from V and 5 bases from J, with 12 bases between. The CDR3 loop spans 14 amino acids. The CDR3 loop is CASSESSGWETQYF. The CDR3 DNA reads TGTGCCAGCAGTGAATCGTCAGGGTGGGAGACCCAGTACTTC.

The V call is TRBV27, the J call TRBJ1-2; D is undetermined. Germline V CDR1 and CDR2: MNHEY, SMNVEV (reference sequence). The V and J ends lost 6 bases and 8 bases respectively, with 16 bases between them. There are 13 residues in the CDR3. CDR3 in amino acids: CASSRGLTRGYTF. The CDR3 nucleotides are TGTGCCAGCAGCCGTGGCCTTACTAGGGGCTACACCTTC.

This clone has only a few counts. The V call is TRBV7-9, the J call TRBJ2-1; TRBD2 matches at 9 bases. The ends lost 2 bases at V and 6 bases at J; junction bases unmatched: 5. The CDR3 extends over 15 amino acids. Per the germline V gene, CDR1 is SEHNR and CDR2 is FQNEAQ (reference sequence). The DNA of the CDR3 is TGTGCCAGCAGCTTAACTCTAGCGGGGCGCAATGAGCAGTTCTTC. It encodes CASSLTLAGRNEQFF.

Remarks on this clone: Its ends do not fully match the called genes, so a read error is possible. V gene TRBV7-9 combines with J gene TRBJ1-1; no clear D. Germline lookup yields CDR1 SEHNR and CDR2 FQNEAQ (reference sequence). The CDR3 consists of 14 residues. CDR3 loop: CASSLGTDNTEAFF. In nucleotides, the CDR3 is TGTGCCAGCAGTTTAGGTACGGACAACACTGAAGCTTTCTTT.

This clone was detected only once. The chain has TRBV10-2 and TRBJ2-1, with 11 bases lining up with TRBD2. CDR3 length: 15 residues. Germline assignment: CDR1 WSHSY and CDR2 SAAADI. The trim removed 6 bases at V and 4 bases at J, leaving 5 bases unmatched. This CDR3 reads CASRALAGGYNEQFF. DNA of the CDR3: TGCGCCAGCAGAGCCCTAGCGGGGGGATACAATGAGCAGTTCTTC.

The chain combines TRBV5-1 with TRBJ2-5; D possibly matches TRBD1 or TRBD2 (7 bases each). The CDR3 is 15 residues long. Germline CDR1 SGHRS, CDR2 YFSETQ. Trimming shortened V by 0 bases and J by 5 bases, and 14 bases separated the two germline ends. The CDR3 nucleotides read TGCGCCAGCAGCTTGGGGGAGGGGGCGAAGGAGACCCAGTACTTC. Its protein is CASSLGEGAKETQYF.

The V gene is TRBV9, the J gene TRBJ2-5; TRBD1 aligns across 11 bases. Germline V gene sequence: CDR1 SGDLS, CDR2 YYNGEE. V lost 4 bases, J lost 5 bases, and 7 bases stayed unmatched. This CDR3 contains 15 residues. In nucleotides, the CDR3 is TGTGCCAGCAGCCTCGGGACAGGGGGAGGGGAGACCCAGTACTTC. This translates into CASSLGTGGGETQYF.

The CDR3 DNA reads as TGTGCCAGCAGTTTATCGAGGGTGTACACTGAAGCTTTCTTT. Encoded protein: CASSLSRVYTEAFF. The gene calls are TRBV27 and TRBJ1-1; no reliable D call. With 0 bases removed from V and 3 bases from J, the gap between germline ends came to 8 bases. The CDR3 has 14 residues. Germline loops: CDR1 MNHEY, CDR2 SMNVEV (reference sequence).

CDR3 nucleotide sequence: TGTGCCAGCAGTTTAAACAGGGGGCTGCCCGAGCAGTACTTC. Its protein product is CASSLNRGLPEQYF. V gene TRBV27 combines with J gene TRBJ2-7, with 9 bases identical to TRBD1. The CDR3 spans 14 residues. V shed 2 bases and J 6 bases; nucleotides not matched to a gene: 5. Germline V gene data show CDR1 as MNHEY and CDR2 as SMNVEV (reference sequence).

This sequence joins TRBV20-1 and TRBJ1-1, with 7 positions matching TRBD1. Germline lookup yields CDR1 DFQATT and CDR2 SNEGSKA (reference sequence). After removal of 3 bases from V and 10 bases from J, the junction contained 5 bases not matched to a gene. The CDR3 runs 11 residues. The CDR3, as DNA: TGCAGTGCTAGCCTGCAGGGGGTAGCTTTCTTT. Protein sequence: CSASLQGVAFF.

V gene TRBV28 combines with J gene TRBJ2-5, with TRBD2 matching over 14 bases. V dropped 8 bases and J dropped 5; count of bases not matched to a gene: 4. Germline assignment: CDR1 MDHEN and CDR2 SYDVKM. The CDR3 is 14 amino acids. CDR3 sequence reads: CASGLAGGAETQYF. DNA for the CDR3: TGTGCCAGCGGACTAGCGGGGGGTGCTGAGACCCAGTACTTC.

The rearrangement uses TRBV2 and TRBJ2-2, with D tentatively TRBD1 (6 bases). The CDR3 consists of 15 residues. Per germline, CDR1 SNHLY and CDR2 FYNNEI. Trimming cost V 10 bases and J 4 bases, with 19 bases left between them. The CDR3 region is CATLLGQGITGELFF. DNA of the CDR3: TGTGCCACCCTTCTCGGCCAGGGGATCACCGGGGAGCTGTTTTTT. Using reference TRBV2 and TRBJ2-2 for the parts outside the CDR3, the full variable domain is EPEVTQTPSHQVTQMGQEVILRCVPISNHLYFYWYRQILGQKVEFLVSFYNNEISEKSEIFDDQFSVERPDGSNFTLKIRSTKLEDSAMYFCATLLGQGITGELFFGEGSRLTVL.

V gene TRBV7-3 combines with J gene TRBJ2-3, with a weak D call TRBD1 (6 bases). The V end lost 3 bases, the J end lost 2 bases, and 9 bases lay between the germline ends. Germline CDR1 SGHTA, CDR2 FQGTGA. The CDR3 is 14 amino acids. The CDR3 DNA reads as TGTGCCAGCAGCTTTACAGGGCCCACAGATACGCAGTATTTT. It specifies CASSFTGPTDTQYF.

This sequence joins TRBV18 and TRBJ2-1; 11 bases align to TRBD2. Germline-derived CDR1 and CDR2 are KGHSH and LQKENI. This CDR3 region has 16 residues. The V and J ends lost 5 bases and 6 bases, in that order; junction bases with no gene match: 9. CDR3 amino acids: CASSSTGTSGRNEQFF. The DNA for the CDR3 is TGTGCCAGCTCATCCACCGGGACTAGCGGTCGCAATGAGCAGTTCTTC.

The chain employs TRBV7-2 and TRBJ2-5; TRBD2 aligns across 8 bases. Trimming took 1 base from V and 8 from J; bases not matched to a gene: 15. CDR1 is SGHTA, CDR2 FQGNSA, per germline. The CDR3 sequence is 17 residues long. CDR3 in amino acids: CASSLVGGGTWGGTQYF. CDR3 sequence (DNA): TGTGCCAGCAGCTTAGTCGGCGGGGGGACTTGGGGAGGAACCCAGTACTTC.

The chain recombines TRBV7-9 with TRBJ1-5; 12 nucleotides line up with TRBD1. There are 16 residues in the CDR3. J lost 2 bases, V lost 4 bases, and 3 bases had no gene match. Germline V gene sequence: CDR1 SEHNR, CDR2 FQNEAQ (reference sequence). The chain's CDR3 is CASSSGQGAGNQPQHF. CDR3 DNA sequence: TGTGCCAGCAGCTCGGGACAGGGGGCAGGCAATCAGCCCCAGCATTTT.